Below are 2 T cell receptor beta chains sequenced from a single sample in a study of T cell repertoires in cytomegalovirus infection. TCRdb re-called the reads through MiXCR, storing one row per CDR3 protein. Seen here are approximately 910,000 distinct CDR3 sequences, 30% to 40% observed once, and the top ten hold under 15%. These receptors' targets are unknown. Sample: cultured CD8+ T cells from PBMCs, taken from culture after CMV antigen stimulation. Receptors were obtained from a human donor in good health (CMV status not recorded). Some clones in this sample may be carry-over from other donors' samples.

The gene calls are TRBV20-1 and TRBJ2-3, with D tentatively TRBD2 (5 bases). V was pared by 3 bases and J by 0 bases, with 10 bases between. This CDR3 comprises 14 residues. Germline CDR1 reads DFQATT; CDR2 reads SNEGSKA (reference sequence). CDR3 sequence: CSASRGVSTDTQYF. Here the CDR3 DNA reads TGCAGTGCTAGTCGGGGAGTCAGCACAGATACGCAGTATTTT.

In nucleotides, the CDR3 is TGTGCTTGCCGCGAGGGGCCCAATGAGCAGTTCTTC. It codes for CACREGPNEQFF. The chain carries TRBV6-2 or TRBV6-3 and TRBJ2-1, with D perhaps assigned TRBD1 or TRBD2 (5 bases each). CDR1 and CDR2 (germline): MNHEY, SVGEGT. This CDR3 comprises 12 residues.